Shown below are 16 T cell receptor beta chains from a single sample sequenced in a study of OX40 agonist ivuxolimab in advanced cancers. Clones were sequenced by immunoSEQ multiplex PCR, and TCRdb holds only the in-frame ones, with some missing. The data hold roughly 9,700 clones, with 77% observed a single time. The sample in question was CD4+ or CD8+ T cells sorted from blood, obtained in a trial of the OX40 agonist ivuxolimab. Every receptor here comes from an adult with an advanced solid tumor such as melanoma, head and neck, liver or kidney cancer.

The genes are TRBV9 and TRBJ2-7, with TRBD2 matching over 11 bases. V dropped 0 bases and J dropped 4; count of bases not matched to a gene: 3. In germline, CDR1 is SGDLS, CDR2 YYNGEE. The CDR3 loop spans 15 amino acids. The CDR3 protein is CASSVAASGRYEQYF. The CDR3 bases are TGTGCCAGCAGCGTAGCGGCTAGCGGGAGGTACGAGCAGTACTTC.

This sequence joins TRBV7-8 and TRBJ2-1; 10 nucleotides line up with TRBD2. V was clipped by 4 bases and J by 3 bases; unmatched bases: 9. The CDR3 has 17 residues. Germline CDR1 is SGHVS and CDR2 is FQNEAQ. CDR3 bases: TGTGCCAGCAGCTCCTCTCTAGCGGGAGACGTCTACAATGAGCAGTTCTTC. The encoded protein is CASSSSLAGDVYNEQFF.

V usage is TRBV28 and J usage is TRBJ2-1; tentatively, D is TRBD1 or TRBD2 (5 bases each). The CDR3 extends over 14 amino acids. With 2 bases removed from V and 5 bases from J, the gap between germline ends came to 10 bases. Germline V CDR1 and CDR2: MDHEN, SYDVKM. For the CDR3, the DNA is TGTGCCAGCAGTTTAGGGGGAGCCGACAATGAGCAGTTCTTC. This translates into CASSLGGADNEQFF.

The V call is TRBV10-2, the J call TRBJ2-1, with TRBD1 identical over 8 bases. Germline assignment: CDR1 WSHSY and CDR2 SAAADI. The trim removed 6 bases at V and 4 bases at J, leaving 8 bases unmatched. The CDR3 totals 15 residues. The CDR3 loop reads CASSHRTGGYNEQFF. The CDR3 nucleotides are TGCGCCAGCAGCCACCGAACAGGGGGATACAATGAGCAGTTCTTC.

The rearrangement joins TRBV7-9 to TRBJ2-2, with 11 bases aligning to TRBD2. The V and J ends lost 4 bases and 0 bases, in that order; junction bases with no gene match: 7. CDR3 length: 18 amino acids. The V gene's germline CDR1 is SEHNR and CDR2 FQNEAQ (reference sequence). Here the CDR3 DNA reads TGTGCCAGCAGCTCCACGGGGACTAGCGGACCGAACACCGGGGAGCTGTTTTTT. It is translated as CASSSTGTSGPNTGELFF.

The genes are TRBV7-6 and TRBJ1-6; the D gene is possibly TRBD1 (5 bases). The germline V gene has CDR1 SGHVS and CDR2 FNYEAQ. Trimming shortened V by 5 bases and J by 7 bases, and 9 bases separated the two germline ends. CDR3 size: 13 residues. The CDR3 nucleotides read TGTGCCAGCAGCCAGGGAGGGAATTCACCCCTCCACTTT. Its translation: CASSQGGNSPLHF.

The chain combines TRBV25-1 with TRBJ1-6; 7 bases align to TRBD1. The V segment lost 1 base and the J segment 6 bases; nucleotides outside the gene matches: 0. Germline CDR1 is MGHDK and CDR2 is SYGVNS. CDR3 length: 14 residues. CDR3 sequence reads: CASSEWDSNSPLHF. The CDR3 DNA sequence: TGTGCCAGCAGTGAATGGGACAGTAATTCACCCCTCCACTTT.

This rearrangement joins TRBV6-4 to TRBJ2-2; unclear D gene. This CDR3 region has 15 residues. V shed 2 bases and J shed 1 base, with 8 bases lying between them. Looked up from germline, CDR1 is MRHNA and CDR2 is SNTAGT. CDR3 sequence: CASSDGRQNTGELFF. The DNA for the CDR3 is TGTGCCAGCAGTGACGGGCGGCAGAACACCGGGGAGCTGTTTTTT.

The V and J genes are TRBV2 and TRBJ2-7; D is unresolved. The V and J ends lost 8 bases and 2 bases respectively, with 13 bases between them. The V gene's germline CDR1 is SNHLY and CDR2 FYNNEI. CDR3 length: 13 residues. The CDR3 protein is CASGRPDAYEQYF. DNA for the CDR3: TGTGCCAGCGGCAGACCAGACGCCTACGAGCAGTACTTC.

By frequency in the sample, this clone is medium-sized. CDR3 nucleotides: TGTGCCAGCAGGGGAGGGACAGATGACAATGAGCAGTTCTTC. This codes for CASRGGTDDNEQFF. The rearrangement links TRBV2 to TRBJ2-1; possibly TRBD1 or TRBD2 for D (7 bases each). The CDR3 totals 14 residues. V lost 6 bases to trimming and J lost 5 bases, with 14 bases between them. Germline CDR1 reads SNHLY; CDR2 reads FYNNEI.

V and J are TRBV19 and TRBJ1-5; 7 bases line up with TRBD1. The CDR3 runs 13 residues. Germline V CDR1 and CDR2: LNHDA, SQIVND (reference sequence). V gave up 11 bases and J gave up 4 bases; unmatched junction bases: 8. CDR3 DNA: TGTGCCGTAAGACCGGGACAGAATCAGCCCCAGCATTTT. Its protein is CAVRPGQNQPQHF.

On this clone: A read error may explain this, as a much larger clone is one base away. This sequence joins TRBV25-1 and TRBJ2-7; D remains unclear. V lost 6 bases and J 2 bases, leaving 5 bases between the germline ends. This CDR3 is 11 amino acids long. CDR1 is MGHDK, CDR2 SYGVNS, per germline. CDR3 nucleotide sequence: TGTGCCAGCAGCGACACCTACGAGCAGTACTTC. Encoded protein: CASSDTYEQYF.

As to this clone: This may stem from a read error, because a much larger clone lies one nucleotide away. Other DNA sequences within the sample encode an identical CDR3. The DNA of the CDR3 is TGTGCCACCAGCAGAGACAATCAGCCCCAGCATTTT. It specifies CATSRDNQPQHF. The chain has TRBV15 and TRBJ1-5; D remains ambiguous. The V and J ends lost 0 bases and 3 bases respectively, with 0 bases between them. This CDR3 comprises 12 residues. Germline V gene sequence: CDR1 LNHNV, CDR2 YYDKDF (reference sequence).

This chain uses TRBV7-9 with TRBJ2-5; maybe TRBD2 (5 bases). This CDR3 spans 11 amino acids. V was pared by 1 base and J by 9 bases, with 6 bases between. CDR1 SEHNR and CDR2 FQNEAQ come from the germline V gene (reference sequence). The CDR3 loop is CASSLEGAQYF. The CDR3 DNA reads TGTGCCAGCAGCTTAGAGGGAGCCCAGTACTTC. The full variable domain, rest sourced from reference TRBV7-9 and TRBJ2-5, is DTGVSQNPRHKITKRGQNVTFRCDPISEHNRLYWYRQTLGQGPEFLTYFQNEAQLEKSRLLSDRFSAERPKGSFSTLEIQRTEQGDSAMYLCASSLEGAQYFGPGTRLLVL.

V and J are TRBV7-2 and TRBJ1-1; D may be TRBD1 (5 bases). CDR1 is SGHTA and CDR2 is FQGNSA in the germline V gene. The CDR3 is made up of 15 amino acids. Trimming removed 4 bases at V and 8 bases at J, with 20 bases between. The chain's CDR3 is CASSYGTDPRWEAFF. The CDR3, as DNA: TGTGCCAGCAGCTATGGGACGGACCCTAGATGGGAAGCTTTCTTT.

The rearrangement joins TRBV7-2 to TRBJ2-1, with D hard to call. The V and J ends lost 1 base and 0 bases respectively, with 4 bases between them. The CDR3 length is 14 residues. Germline V gene sequence: CDR1 SGHTA, CDR2 FQGNSA. The DNA for the CDR3 is TGTGCCAGCAGCTTAGATGGCTCCTACAATGAGCAGTTCTTC. Translated: CASSLDGSYNEQFF.